The present entry profiles one T cell receptor (beta chain) with its context. Some clones are missing from TCRdb's copy, which holds only in-frame ones; the method was immunoSEQ multiplex PCR. In the table there are tens of thousands of clones, roughly 84% of which are singletons. This sample stems from a study of OX40 agonist ivuxolimab in advanced cancers. The germline gives CDR1 WSHSY, CDR2 SAAADI. The CDR3 length is 14 residues. Losses at the gene ends were 8 bases for V and 2 bases for J; bases not matched to a gene: 7. The clonotype comes from an adult with an advanced solid tumor such as melanoma, head and neck, liver or kidney cancer. This specimen was CD4+ or CD8+ T cells sorted from blood, taken in a trial of the OX40 agonist ivuxolimab. The chain combines TRBV10-2 with TRBJ1-2, with 8 nucleotides matching TRBD1. The CDR3 sequence: CASVQGASNYGYTF. The CDR3, as DNA: TGCGCCAGCGTTCAGGGGGCGTCAAACTATGGCTACACCTTC.